This note documents a single TCR beta chain sequence. Germline CDR1 and CDR2: LNHNV and YYDKDF (reference sequence). The CDR3 loop spans 14 amino acids. V was clipped by 2 bases and J by 4 bases; unmatched bases: 1. Data came from immunoSEQ multiplex PCR; TCRdb stores just in-frame clones and leaves some out. Altogether approximately 150,000 clones are present, roughly 94% being singletons, with the ten largest covering 13%. The data stem from a study of control samples from healthy donors and cancer patients. Source material: blood. The chain joins TRBV15 to TRBJ2-2, with TRBD1 identical over 7 bases. The origin of this receptor is a man aged 40-55 years in good health. The CDR3 loop is CATSRRTGTGELFF. The CDR3 DNA sequence: TGTGCCACCAGCAGACGGACAGGCACCGGGGAGCTGTTTTTT.